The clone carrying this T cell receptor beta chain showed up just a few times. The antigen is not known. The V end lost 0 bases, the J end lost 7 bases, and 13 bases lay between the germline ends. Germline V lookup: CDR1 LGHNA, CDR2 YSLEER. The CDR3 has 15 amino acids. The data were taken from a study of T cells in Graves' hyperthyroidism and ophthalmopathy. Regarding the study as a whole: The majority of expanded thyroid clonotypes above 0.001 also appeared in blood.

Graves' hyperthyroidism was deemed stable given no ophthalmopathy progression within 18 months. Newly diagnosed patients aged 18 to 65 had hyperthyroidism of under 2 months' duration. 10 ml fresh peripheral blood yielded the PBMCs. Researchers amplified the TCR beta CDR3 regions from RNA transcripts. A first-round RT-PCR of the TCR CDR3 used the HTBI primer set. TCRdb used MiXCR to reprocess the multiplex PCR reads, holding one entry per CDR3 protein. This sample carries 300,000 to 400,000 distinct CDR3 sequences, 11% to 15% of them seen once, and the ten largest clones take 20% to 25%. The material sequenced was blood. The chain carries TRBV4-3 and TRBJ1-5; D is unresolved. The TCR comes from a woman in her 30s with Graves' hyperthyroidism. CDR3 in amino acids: CASSQDRGVRQPQHF. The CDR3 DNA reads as TGCGCCAGCAGCCAAGATCGTGGGGTAAGACAGCCCCAGCATTTT.